This T cell receptor (beta chain) is drawn from a study of T cells in Graves' hyperthyroidism and ophthalmopathy (dated by TCRdb to about 2019). About the study as a whole: Peripheral blood samples were taken at the time of initial diagnosis, prior to any treatment. The roughly 100 discovery patients were divided at random into training and test sets in a 7:3 ratio. The study also compared thyroid tissue and blood T-cell repertoires from more than 5 Graves' hyperthyroidism patients. Following sampling, methimazole starting at 30 mg daily was given to hyperthyroidism patients, and high-dose intravenous methylprednisolone was given to ophthalmopathy patients. Prospective prediction of ophthalmopathy was tested in an independent validation cohort consisting of some 18 hyperthyroidism patients and over 15 patients who later progressed to ophthalmopathy. To identify distinguishing TCR V-J signatures, a discovery cohort of about 100 patients was used, comprising 43 with Graves' ophthalmopathy and roughly 60 with stable Graves' hyperthyroidism. The paper describes TCR Vbeta CDR3 sequencing of around 140 peripheral blood samples, made up of fewer than 50 ophthalmopathy patients, some 76 hyperthyroidism patients and approximately 17 progressor patients.

Taken from cysteine to phenylalanine, the CDR3 has 13 residues. Kept here is only the CDR3 DNA, which spans 39 bases and is read in frame from base 1. The germline ends are 12 bases apart after V is trimmed by 8 bases and J by 7 bases. Reading the germline V gene gives CDR1 ENHRY and CDR2 SYGVKD. In the ophthalmopathy patients, disease was moderately to severely active, with a Clinical Activity Score of 3 or more, a NOSPECS grade of 4 or more, and a duration of less than 3 months. Patients with uncontrolled infections, other autoimmune diseases, pregnancy or lactation were excluded. Clinical symptoms, serum thyroxine and TRAb, thyroid ultrasound, and orbital computed tomography formed the basis for the diagnoses. PBMCs were isolated from approximately 10 ml of fresh peripheral blood by Ficoll-Paque density gradient centrifugation. Trizol reagent was used to extract total RNA, and RNA quality was then checked on an Agilent 2100 Bioanalyzer.

The TCR beta CDR3 regions were amplified from the RNA transcripts. For the first round of RT-PCR on the TCR CDR3, the HTBI primer set was used together with the Qiagen OneStep RT-PCR kit. Libraries were constructed in a second round of multiplex PCR, after which size selection and purification were performed. Libraries were sequenced paired-end with 100 bp reads on an Illumina HiSeq2000. The study's processing was this. SOAPnuke was used to process the raw data, removing reads that contained adapters or uncalled bases, had a mean Phred below 15, or lacked an exact match to the constant primer or identifier. High-quality paired reads were merged using COPE v1.2.5, and each unique nucleotide sequence was defined as a clonotype. Clonotypes were aligned to IMGT TRBV, TRBD and TRBJ reference segments using MiTCR v1.1. The analysis included only V-J combinations with a frequency above 0.0001, which together covered approximately 99% of the repertoires. A TCS score was defined as the ratio of F50 (clonal expansion) to E x V (chaos), with BLOSUM62-based TCRdist applied between CDR3 peptides within each V-J. Welch's t-statistics and random forest reduced around 520 V-J features to 13, which were used in a naive Bayes classifier (R e1071). The public reads were quality trimmed at Q25 with fastp and then assembled into clones with MiXCR by TCRdb, keeping productive beta chains. Rows with one shared CDR3 protein collapse into an entry with the most common genes and DNA. Here the V and J calls rest on TCRdb's processing, not on the authors' analysis. This sample lists about 600,000 distinct CDR3 sequences; approximately 15% were detected once. More than 6% of the sample is in the top ten clones.

General study outcomes and caveats: Ophthalmopathy was separated from stable hyperthyroidism by a 13 V-J signature model, with approximately 89% sensitivity and around 81% specificity obtained in cross-validation and 80%/75% obtained in testing. Most expanded thyroid clonotypes (frequency above 0.001) were also found in blood, which suggests that blood repertoires may mirror thyroid immune responses. During validation, the model predicted progression to ophthalmopathy a median of roughly 7.1 months ahead of onset, with around 70% sensitivity and 72% to 80% specificity. No statistical method was used to set the sample size in advance, and investigators knew the group allocation.

This clonotype was observed many times. Its antigen is unknown. Base qualities are not provided; no much larger clone lies one nucleotide away. The chain joins TRBV10-3 to TRBJ1-6; the D segment cannot be called with confidence. This clonotype was sampled from a woman between 18 and 29 years old with Graves' ophthalmopathy. Sequenced material: blood. For the CDR3, the sequence is CAIGAVGNSPLHF. Read as DNA, the sequence is TGTGCCATCGGAGCCGTGGGGAATTCACCCCTCCACTTT.